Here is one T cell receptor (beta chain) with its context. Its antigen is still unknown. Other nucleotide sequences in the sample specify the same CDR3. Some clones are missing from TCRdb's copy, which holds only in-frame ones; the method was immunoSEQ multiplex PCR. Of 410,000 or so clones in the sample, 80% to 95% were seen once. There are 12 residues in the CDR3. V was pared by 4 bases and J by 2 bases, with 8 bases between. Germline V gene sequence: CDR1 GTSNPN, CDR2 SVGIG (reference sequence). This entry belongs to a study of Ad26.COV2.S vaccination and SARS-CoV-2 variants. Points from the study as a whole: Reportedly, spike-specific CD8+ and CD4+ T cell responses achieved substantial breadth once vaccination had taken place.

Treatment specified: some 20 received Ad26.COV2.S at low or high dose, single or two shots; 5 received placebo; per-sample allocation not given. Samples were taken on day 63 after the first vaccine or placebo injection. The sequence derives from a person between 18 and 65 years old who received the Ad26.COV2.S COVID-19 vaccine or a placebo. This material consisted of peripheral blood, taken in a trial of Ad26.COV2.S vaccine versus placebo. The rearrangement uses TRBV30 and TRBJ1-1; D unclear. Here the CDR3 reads CAWTGLNTEAFF. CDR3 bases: TGTGCCTGGACGGGTCTCAACACTGAAGCTTTCTTT. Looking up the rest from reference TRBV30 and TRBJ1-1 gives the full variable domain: SQTIHQWPATLVQPVGSPLSLECTVEGTSNPNLYWYRQAAGRGLQLLFYSVGIGQISSEVPQNLSASRPQDRQFILSSKKLLLSDSGFYLCAWTGLNTEAFFGQGTRLTVV.